The following is a TCR beta chain sequence with its context. Cohort allocation depended upon clinical history that participants reported. The sample is drawn from a study of blood T cell repertoires in COVID-19. Study as a whole: COVID-19 samples collected from the United States, Italy and Spain covered acute and convalescent phases.

Germline loops: CDR1 SGHRS, CDR2 YFSETQ. The CDR3 has 12 amino acids. V was shortened by 0 bases and J by 4 bases, with 2 bases between the two germline ends. Authors' analysis steps: By means of reference gene primer amplification, nucleated cell counts were estimated. Sequencing was performed with immunoSEQ multiplex PCR; in TCRdb, only in-frame clones are kept and a portion is missing. V and J calls and clone size are as listed in that table; D and trimming were resolved from the DNA. This sample has 200,000 to 300,000 clones, with 86% found just once. The TCR sequence derives from a woman in her forties with acute COVID-19. The specimen was PBMCs or T cells enriched from blood (not recorded which). This chain joins TRBV5-1 and TRBJ2-1; D unresolved. The CDR3 nucleotides read TGCGCCAGCAGCTTGGCATACAATGAGCAGTTCTTC. It codes for CASSLAYNEQFF. The whole variable domain, remainder taken from reference TRBV5-1 and TRBJ2-1, is KAGVTQTPRYLIKTRGQQVTLSCSPISGHRSVSWYQQTPGQGLQFLFEYFSETQRNKGNFPGRFSGRQFSNSRSEMNVSTLELGDSALYLCASSLAYNEQFFGPGTRLTVL.